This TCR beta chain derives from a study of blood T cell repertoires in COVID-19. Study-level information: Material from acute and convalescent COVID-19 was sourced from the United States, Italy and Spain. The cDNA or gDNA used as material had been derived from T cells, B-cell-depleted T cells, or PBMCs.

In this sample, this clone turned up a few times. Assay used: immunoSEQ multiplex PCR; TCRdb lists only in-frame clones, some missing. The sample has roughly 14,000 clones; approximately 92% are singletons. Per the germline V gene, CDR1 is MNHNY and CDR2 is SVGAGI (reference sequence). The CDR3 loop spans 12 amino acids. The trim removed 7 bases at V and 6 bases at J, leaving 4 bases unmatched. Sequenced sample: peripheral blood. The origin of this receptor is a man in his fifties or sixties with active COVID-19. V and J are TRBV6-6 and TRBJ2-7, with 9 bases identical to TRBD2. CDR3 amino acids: CASTRTSVEQYF. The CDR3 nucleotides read TGTGCCAGCACCCGGACTAGCGTCGAGCAGTACTTC.